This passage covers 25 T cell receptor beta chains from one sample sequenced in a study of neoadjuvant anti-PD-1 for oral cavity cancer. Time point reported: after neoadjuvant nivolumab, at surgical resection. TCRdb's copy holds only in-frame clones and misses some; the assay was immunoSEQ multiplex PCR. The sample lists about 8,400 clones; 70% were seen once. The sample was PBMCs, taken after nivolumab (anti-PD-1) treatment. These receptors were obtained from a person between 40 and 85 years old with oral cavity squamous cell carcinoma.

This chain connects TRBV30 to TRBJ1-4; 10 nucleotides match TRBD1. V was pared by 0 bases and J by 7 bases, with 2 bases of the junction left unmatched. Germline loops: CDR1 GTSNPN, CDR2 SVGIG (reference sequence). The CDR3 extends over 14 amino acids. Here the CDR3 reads CAWSVGTGAEKLFF. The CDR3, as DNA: TGTGCCTGGAGTGTAGGGACAGGGGCTGAAAAACTGTTTTTT. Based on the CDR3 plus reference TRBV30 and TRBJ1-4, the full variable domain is SQTIHQWPATLVQPVGSPLSLECTVEGTSNPNLYWYRQAAGRGLQLLFYSVGIGQISSEVPQNLSASRPQDRQFILSSKKLLLSDSGFYLCAWSVGTGAEKLFFGSGTQLSVL.

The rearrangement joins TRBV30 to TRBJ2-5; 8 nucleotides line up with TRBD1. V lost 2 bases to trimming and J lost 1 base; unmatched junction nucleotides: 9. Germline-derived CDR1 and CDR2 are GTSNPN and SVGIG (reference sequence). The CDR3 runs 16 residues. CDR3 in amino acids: CAWSPHWTGPQETQYF. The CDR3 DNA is TGTGCCTGGAGTCCCCATTGGACAGGGCCCCAAGAGACCCAGTACTTC.

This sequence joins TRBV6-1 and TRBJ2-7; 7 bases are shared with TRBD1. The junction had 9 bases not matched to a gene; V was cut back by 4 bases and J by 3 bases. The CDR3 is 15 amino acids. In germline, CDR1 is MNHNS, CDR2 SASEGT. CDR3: CASSANPGQSYEQYF. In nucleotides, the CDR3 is TGTGCCAGCAGTGCGAACCCGGGACAGAGCTACGAGCAGTACTTC.

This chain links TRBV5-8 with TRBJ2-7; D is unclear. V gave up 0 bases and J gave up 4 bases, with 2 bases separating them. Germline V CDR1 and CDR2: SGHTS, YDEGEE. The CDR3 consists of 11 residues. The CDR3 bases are TGTGCCAGCAGCTTGGGTTACGAGCAGTACTTC. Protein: CASSLGYEQYF. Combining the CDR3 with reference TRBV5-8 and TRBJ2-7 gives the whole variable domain EAGVTQSPTHLIKTRGQQATLRCSPISGHTSVYWYQQALGLGLQFLLWYDEGEERNRGNFPPRFSGRQFPNYSSELNVNALELEDSALYLCASSLGYEQYFGPGTRLTVT.

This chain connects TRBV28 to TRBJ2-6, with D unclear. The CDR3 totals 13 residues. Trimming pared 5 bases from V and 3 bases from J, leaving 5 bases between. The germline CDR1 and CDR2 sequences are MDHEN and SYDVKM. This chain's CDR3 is CASSPDGANVLTF. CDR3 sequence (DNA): TGTGCCAGCAGTCCCGATGGGGCCAACGTCCTGACTTTC.

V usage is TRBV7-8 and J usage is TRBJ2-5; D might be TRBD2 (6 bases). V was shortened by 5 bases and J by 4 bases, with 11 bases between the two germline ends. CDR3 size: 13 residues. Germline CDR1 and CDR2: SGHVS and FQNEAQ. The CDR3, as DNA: TGTGCCAGCAGCGATATGGGGGGAGAGACCCAGTACTTC. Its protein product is CASSDMGGETQYF.

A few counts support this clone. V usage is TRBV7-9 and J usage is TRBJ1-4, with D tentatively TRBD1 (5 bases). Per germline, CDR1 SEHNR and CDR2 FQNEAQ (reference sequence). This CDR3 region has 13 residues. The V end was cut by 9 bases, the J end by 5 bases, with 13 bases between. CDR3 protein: CASVDSGNEKLFF. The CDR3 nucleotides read TGTGCCAGTGTTGACAGCGGGAATGAAAAACTGTTTTTT.

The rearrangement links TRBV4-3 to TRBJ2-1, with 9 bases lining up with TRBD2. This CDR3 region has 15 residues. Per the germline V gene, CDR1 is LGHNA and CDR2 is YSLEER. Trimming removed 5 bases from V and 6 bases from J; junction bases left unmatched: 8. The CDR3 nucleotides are TGCGCCAGCAGCGGGCGGGGGGGCGAGCTCAATGAGCAGTTCTTC. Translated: CASSGRGGELNEQFF.

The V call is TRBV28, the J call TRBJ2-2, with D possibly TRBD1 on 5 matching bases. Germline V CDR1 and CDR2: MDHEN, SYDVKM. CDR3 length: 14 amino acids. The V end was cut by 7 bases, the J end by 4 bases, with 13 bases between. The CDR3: CASKEQVTTGELFF. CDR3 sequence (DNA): TGTGCCAGCAAGGAACAGGTCACCACCGGGGAGCTGTTTTTT.

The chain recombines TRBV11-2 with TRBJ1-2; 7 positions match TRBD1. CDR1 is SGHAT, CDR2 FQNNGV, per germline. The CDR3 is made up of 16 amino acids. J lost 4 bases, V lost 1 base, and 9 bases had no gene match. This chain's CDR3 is CASSLGGGGPFYGYTF. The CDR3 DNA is TGTGCCAGCAGCTTAGGAGGGGGCGGCCCCTTCTATGGCTACACCTTC.

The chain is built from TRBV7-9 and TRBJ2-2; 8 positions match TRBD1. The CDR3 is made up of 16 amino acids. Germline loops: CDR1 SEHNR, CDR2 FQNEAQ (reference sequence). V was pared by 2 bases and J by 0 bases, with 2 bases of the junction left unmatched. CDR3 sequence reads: CASSLPGQANTGELFF. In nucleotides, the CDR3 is TGTGCCAGCAGCTTACCGGGACAGGCGAACACCGGGGAGCTGTTTTTT.

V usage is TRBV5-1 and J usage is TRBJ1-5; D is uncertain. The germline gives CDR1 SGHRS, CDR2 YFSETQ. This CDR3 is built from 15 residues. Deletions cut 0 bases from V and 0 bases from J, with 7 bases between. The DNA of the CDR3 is TGCGCCAGCAGCTTGGGACAATTTAGCAATCAGCCCCAGCATTTT. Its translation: CASSLGQFSNQPQHF.

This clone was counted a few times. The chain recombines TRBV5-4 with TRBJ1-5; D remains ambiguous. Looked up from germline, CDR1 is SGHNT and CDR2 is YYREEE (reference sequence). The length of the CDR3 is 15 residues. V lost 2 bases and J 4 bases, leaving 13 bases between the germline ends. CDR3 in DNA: TGTGCCAGCAGCTTCGGACCCTCTAGTAATCAGCCCCAGCATTTT. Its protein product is CASSFGPSSNQPQHF.

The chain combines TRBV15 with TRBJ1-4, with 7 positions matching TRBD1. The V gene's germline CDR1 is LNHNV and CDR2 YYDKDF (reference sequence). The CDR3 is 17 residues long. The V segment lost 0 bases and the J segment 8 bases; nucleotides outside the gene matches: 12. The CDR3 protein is CATSRETGSASGEKLFF. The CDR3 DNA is TGTGCCACCAGCAGAGAGACAGGGTCTGCTTCTGGAGAAAAACTGTTTTTT. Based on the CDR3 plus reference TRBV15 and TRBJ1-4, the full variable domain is DAMVIQNPRYQVTQFGKPVTLSCSQTLNHNVMYWYQQKSSQAPKLLFHYYDKDFNNEADTPDNFQSRRPNTSFCFLDIRSPGLGDTAMYLCATSRETGSASGEKLFFGSGTQLSVL.

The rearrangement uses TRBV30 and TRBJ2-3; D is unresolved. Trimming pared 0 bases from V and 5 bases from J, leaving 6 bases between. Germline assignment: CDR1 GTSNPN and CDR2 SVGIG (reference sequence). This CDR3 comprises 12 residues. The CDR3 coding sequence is TGTGCCTGGAGTGTTTCTTTAGATACGCAGTATTTT. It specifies CAWSVSLDTQYF.

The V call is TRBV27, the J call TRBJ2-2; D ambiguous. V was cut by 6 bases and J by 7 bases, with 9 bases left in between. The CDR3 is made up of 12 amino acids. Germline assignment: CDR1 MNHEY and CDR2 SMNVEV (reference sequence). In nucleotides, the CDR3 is TGTGCCAGCAGACAGTTGGACGGGGAGCTGTTTTTT. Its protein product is CASRQLDGELFF.

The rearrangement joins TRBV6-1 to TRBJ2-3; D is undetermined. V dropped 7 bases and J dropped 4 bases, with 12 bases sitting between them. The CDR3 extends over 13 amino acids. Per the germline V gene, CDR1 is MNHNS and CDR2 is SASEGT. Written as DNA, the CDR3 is TGTGCCAGCAACCACGAGCCGTCAGATACGCAGTATTTT. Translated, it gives CASNHEPSDTQYF.

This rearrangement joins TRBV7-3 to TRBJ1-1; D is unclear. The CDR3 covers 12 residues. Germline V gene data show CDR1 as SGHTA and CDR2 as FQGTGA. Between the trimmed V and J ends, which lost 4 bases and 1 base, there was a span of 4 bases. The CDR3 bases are TGTGCCAGCAGCTCCACGAACACTGAAGCTTTCTTT. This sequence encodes CASSSTNTEAFF.

The CDR3 spells CSVEYETEYEQYF. CDR3 sequence (DNA): TGCAGCGTTGAATACGAGACCGAGTACGAGCAGTACTTC. The rearrangement joins TRBV29-1 to TRBJ2-7; D ambiguous. The germline V gene has CDR1 SQVTM and CDR2 ANQGSEA. The CDR3 is made up of 13 amino acids. Between the trimmed V and J ends, which lost 2 bases and 4 bases, there was a span of 12 bases.

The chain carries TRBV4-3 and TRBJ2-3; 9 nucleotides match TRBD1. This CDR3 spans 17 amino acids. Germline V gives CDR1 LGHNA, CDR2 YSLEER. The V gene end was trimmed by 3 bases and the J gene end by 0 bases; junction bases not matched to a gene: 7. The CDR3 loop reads CASSHASGTGSTDTQYF. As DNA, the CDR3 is TGCGCCAGCAGCCACGCTTCCGGGACAGGGAGCACAGATACGCAGTATTTT.

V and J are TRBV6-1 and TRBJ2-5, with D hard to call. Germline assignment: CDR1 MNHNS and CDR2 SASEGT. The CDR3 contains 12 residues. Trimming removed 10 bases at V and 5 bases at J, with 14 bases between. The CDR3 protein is CATSLGRETQYF. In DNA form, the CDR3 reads TGTGCCACCTCATTGGGAAGGGAGACCCAGTACTTC.

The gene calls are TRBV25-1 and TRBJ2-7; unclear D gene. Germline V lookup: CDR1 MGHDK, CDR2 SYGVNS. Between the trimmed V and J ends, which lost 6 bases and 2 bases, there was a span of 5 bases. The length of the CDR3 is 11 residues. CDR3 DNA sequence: TGTGCCAGCAGCATTACCTACGAGCAGTACTTC. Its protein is CASSITYEQYF.

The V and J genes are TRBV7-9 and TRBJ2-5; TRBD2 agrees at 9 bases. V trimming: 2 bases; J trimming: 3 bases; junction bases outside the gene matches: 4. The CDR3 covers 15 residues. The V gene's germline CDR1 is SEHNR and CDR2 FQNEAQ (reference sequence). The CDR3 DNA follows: TGTGCCAGCAGCTTAAGGTTAGCGGGGGAAGAGACCCAGTACTTC. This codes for CASSLRLAGEETQYF.

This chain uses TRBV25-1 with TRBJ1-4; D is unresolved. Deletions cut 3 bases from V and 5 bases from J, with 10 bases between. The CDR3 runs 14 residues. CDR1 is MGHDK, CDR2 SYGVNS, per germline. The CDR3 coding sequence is TGTGCCAGCAGTGAGGAGGGTCCCAATGAAAAACTGTTTTTT. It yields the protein CASSEEGPNEKLFF.

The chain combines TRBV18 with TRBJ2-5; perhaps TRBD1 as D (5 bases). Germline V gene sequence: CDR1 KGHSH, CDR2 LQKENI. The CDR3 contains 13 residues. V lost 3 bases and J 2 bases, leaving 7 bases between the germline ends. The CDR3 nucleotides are TGTGCCAGCTCACCGAACAGGCAAGAGACCCAGTACTTC. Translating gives CASSPNRQETQYF.